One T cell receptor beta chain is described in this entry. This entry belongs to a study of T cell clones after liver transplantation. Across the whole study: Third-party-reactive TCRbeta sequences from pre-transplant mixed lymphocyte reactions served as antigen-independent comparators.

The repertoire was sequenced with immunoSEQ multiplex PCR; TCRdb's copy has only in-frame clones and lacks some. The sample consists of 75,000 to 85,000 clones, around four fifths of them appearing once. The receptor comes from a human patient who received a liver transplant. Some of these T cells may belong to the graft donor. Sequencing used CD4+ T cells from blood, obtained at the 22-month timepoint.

The CDR3 nucleotides read TGCGCCAGCAGCCGAATCCTACAGGGAGACCCGACCGGGGAGCTGTTTTTT. This codes for CASSRILQGDPTGELFF. This chain uses TRBV5-1 with TRBJ2-2; TRBD1 is a possible D gene (6 bases). This CDR3 has 17 residues. Germline CDR1 reads SGHRS; CDR2 reads YFSETQ. The V end was cut by 4 bases, the J end by 5 bases, with 21 bases between. Full variable domain (remainder filled in from reference TRBV5-1 and TRBJ2-2): KAGVTQTPRYLIKTRGQQVTLSCSPISGHRSVSWYQQTPGQGLQFLFEYFSETQRNKGNFPGRFSGRQFSNSRSEMNVSTLELGDSALYLCASSRILQGDPTGELFFGEGSRLTVL.